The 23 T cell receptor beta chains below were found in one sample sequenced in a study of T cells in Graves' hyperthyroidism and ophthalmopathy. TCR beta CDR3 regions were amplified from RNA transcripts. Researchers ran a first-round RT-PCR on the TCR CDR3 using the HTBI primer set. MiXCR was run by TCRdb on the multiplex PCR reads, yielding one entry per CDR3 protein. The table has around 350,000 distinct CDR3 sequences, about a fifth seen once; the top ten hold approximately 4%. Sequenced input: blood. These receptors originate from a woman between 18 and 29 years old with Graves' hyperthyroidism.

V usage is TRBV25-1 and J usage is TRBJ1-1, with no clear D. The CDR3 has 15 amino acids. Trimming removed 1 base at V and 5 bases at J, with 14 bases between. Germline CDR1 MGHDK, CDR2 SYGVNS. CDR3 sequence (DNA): TGTGCCAGCAGTGAATCCGGCCTAAGGCAGACTGAAGCTTTCTTT. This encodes CASSESGLRQTEAFF. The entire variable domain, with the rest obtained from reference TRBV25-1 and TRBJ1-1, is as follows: EADIYQTPRYLVIGTGKKITLECSQTMGHDKMYWYQQDPGMELHLIHYSYGVNSTEKGDLSSESTVSRIRTEHFPLTLESARPSHTSQYLCASSESGLRQTEAFFGQGTRLTVV.

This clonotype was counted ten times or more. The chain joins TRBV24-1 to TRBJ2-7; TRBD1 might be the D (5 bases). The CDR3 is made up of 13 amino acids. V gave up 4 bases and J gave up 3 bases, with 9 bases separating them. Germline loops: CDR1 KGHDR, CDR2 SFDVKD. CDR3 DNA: TGTGCCACCAGTGAAGGGGCTCTCTACGAGCAGTACTTC. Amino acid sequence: CATSEGALYEQYF.

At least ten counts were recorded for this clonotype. The DNA of the CDR3 is TGTGCCAGTAGTATACCGGGACAGAAGATGAACACTGAAGCTTTCTTT. It specifies CASSIPGQKMNTEAFF. V gene TRBV19 combines with J gene TRBJ1-1, with 7 bases fitting TRBD1. CDR3 length: 16 residues. Per germline, CDR1 LNHDA and CDR2 SQIVND (reference sequence). Trimming took 2 bases from V and 0 from J; bases not matched to a gene: 6.

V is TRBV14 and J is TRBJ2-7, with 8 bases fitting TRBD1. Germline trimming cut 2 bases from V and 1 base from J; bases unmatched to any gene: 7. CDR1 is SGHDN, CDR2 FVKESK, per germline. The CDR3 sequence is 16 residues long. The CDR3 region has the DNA TGTGCCAGCAGCCAAAGCCGGGACAGGTATTCCTACGAGCAGTACTTC. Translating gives CASSQSRDRYSYEQYF.

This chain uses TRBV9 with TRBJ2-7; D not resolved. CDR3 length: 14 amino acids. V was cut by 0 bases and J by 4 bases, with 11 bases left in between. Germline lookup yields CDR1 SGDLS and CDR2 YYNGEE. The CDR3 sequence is CASSVEAGPYEQYF. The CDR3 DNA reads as TGTGCCAGCAGCGTAGAGGCAGGACCTTACGAGCAGTACTTC. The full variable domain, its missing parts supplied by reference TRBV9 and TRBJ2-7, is DSGVTQTPKHLITATGQRVTLRCSPRSGDLSVYWYQQSLDQGLQFLIQYYNGEERAKGNILERFSAQQFPDLHSELNLSSLELGDSALYFCASSVEAGPYEQYFGPGTRLTVT.

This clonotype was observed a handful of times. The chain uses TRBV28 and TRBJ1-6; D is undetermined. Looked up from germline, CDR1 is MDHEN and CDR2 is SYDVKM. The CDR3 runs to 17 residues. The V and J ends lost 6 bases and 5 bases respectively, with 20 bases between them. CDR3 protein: CASSQRAGGSNNSPLHF. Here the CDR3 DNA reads TGTGCCAGCAGCCAAAGGGCCGGAGGGTCGAATAATTCACCCCTCCACTTT.

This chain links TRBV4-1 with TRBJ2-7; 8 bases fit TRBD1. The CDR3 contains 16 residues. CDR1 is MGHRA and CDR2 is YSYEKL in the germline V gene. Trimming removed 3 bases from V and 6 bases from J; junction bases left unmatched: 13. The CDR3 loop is CASSHSVTRGPVEQYF. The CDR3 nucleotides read TGCGCCAGCAGCCATTCCGTGACCAGGGGGCCGGTCGAGCAGTACTTC.

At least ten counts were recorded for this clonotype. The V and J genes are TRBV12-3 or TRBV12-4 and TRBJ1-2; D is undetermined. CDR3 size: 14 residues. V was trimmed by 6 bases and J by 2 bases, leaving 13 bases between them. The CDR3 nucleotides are TGTGCCAGCAGGGCCAGCGGGGTAAACTATGGCTACACCTTC. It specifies CASRASGVNYGYTF.

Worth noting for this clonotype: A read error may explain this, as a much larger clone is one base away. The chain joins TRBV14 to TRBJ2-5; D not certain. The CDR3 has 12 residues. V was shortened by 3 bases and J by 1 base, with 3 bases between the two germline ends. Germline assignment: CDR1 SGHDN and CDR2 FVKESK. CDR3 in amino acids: CASSHSQETQYF. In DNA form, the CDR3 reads TGTGCCAGCAGCCATTCCCAAGAGACCCAGTACTTC.

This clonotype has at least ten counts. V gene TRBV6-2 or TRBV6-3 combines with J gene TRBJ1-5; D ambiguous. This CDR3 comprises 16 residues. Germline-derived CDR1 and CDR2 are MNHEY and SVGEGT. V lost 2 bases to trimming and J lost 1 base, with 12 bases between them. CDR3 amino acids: CASSYTRARSNQPQHF. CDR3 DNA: TGTGCCAGCAGTTACACGAGGGCGCGGAGCAATCAGCCCCAGCATTTT.

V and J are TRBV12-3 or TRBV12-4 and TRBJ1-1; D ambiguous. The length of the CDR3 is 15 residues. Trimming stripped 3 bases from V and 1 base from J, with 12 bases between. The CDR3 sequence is CASSFFFEGNTEAFF. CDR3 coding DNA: TGTGCCAGCAGTTTTTTCTTCGAGGGGAACACTGAAGCTTTCTTT.

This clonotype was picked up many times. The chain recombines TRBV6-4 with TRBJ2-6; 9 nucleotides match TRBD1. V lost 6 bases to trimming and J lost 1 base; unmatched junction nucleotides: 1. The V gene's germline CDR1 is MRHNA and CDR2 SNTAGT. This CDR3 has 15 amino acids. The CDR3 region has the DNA TGTGCCAGCAGCGACAGGGGGTCTGGGGCCAACGTCCTGACTTTC. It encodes CASSDRGSGANVLTF.

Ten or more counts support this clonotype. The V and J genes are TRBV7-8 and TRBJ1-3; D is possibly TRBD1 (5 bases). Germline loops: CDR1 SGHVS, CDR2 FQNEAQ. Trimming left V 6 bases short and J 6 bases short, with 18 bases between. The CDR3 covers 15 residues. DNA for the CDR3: TGTGCCAGCAGTAAGGGGACCGCCCGTGAAAACACCATATATTTT. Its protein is CASSKGTARENTIYF.

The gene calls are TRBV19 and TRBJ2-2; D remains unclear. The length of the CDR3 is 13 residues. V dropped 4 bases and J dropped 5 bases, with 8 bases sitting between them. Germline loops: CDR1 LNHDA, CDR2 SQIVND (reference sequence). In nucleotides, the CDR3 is TGTGCCAGTAGTAGGGCAAGAACCGGGGAGCTGTTTTTT. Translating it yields CASSRARTGELFF.

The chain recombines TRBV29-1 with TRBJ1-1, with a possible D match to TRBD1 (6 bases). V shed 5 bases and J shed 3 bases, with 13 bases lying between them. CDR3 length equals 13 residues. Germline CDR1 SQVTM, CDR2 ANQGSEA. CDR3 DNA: TGCAGCGTTAGAACAGGGCCCGACACTGAAGCTTTCTTT. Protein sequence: CSVRTGPDTEAFF. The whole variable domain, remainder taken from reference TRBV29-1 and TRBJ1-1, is SAVISQKPSRDICQRGTSLTIQCQVDSQVTMMFWYRQQPGQSLTLIATANQGSEATYESGFVIDKFPISRPNLTFSTLTVSNMSPEDSSIYLCSVRTGPDTEAFFGQGTRLTVV.

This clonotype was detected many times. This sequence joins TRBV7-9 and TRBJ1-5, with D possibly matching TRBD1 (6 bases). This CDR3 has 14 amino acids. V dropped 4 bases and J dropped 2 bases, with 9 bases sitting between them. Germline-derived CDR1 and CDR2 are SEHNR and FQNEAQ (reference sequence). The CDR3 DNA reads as TGTGCCAGCAGCTGGGGGGCGGGCAATCAGCCCCAGCATTTT. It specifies CASSWGAGNQPQHF. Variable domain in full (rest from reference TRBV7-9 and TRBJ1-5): DTGVSQNPRHKITKRGQNVTFRCDPISEHNRLYWYRQTLGQGPEFLTYFQNEAQLEKSRLLSDRFSAERPKGSFSTLEIQRTEQGDSAMYLCASSWGAGNQPQHFGDGTRLSIL.

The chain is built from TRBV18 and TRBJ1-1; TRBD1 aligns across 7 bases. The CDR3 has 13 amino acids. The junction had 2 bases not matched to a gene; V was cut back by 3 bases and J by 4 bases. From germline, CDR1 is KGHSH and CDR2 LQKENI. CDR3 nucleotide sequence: TGTGCCAGCTCACCGACAGGGATCACTGAAGCTTTCTTT. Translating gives CASSPTGITEAFF.

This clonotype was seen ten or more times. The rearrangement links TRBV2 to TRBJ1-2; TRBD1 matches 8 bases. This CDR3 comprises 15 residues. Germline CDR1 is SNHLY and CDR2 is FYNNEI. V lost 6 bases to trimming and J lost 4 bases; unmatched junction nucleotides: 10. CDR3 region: CASRSGQGGAYGYTF. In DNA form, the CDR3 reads TGTGCCAGCAGAAGCGGACAGGGAGGCGCCTATGGCTACACCTTC.

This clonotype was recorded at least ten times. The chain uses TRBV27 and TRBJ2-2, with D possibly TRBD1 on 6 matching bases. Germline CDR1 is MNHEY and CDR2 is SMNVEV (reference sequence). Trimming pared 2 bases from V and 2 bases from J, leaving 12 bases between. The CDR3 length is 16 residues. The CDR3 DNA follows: TGTGCCAGCAGTTTAGTTTGGGGGCTTAACACCGGGGAGCTGTTTTTT. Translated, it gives CASSLVWGLNTGELFF.

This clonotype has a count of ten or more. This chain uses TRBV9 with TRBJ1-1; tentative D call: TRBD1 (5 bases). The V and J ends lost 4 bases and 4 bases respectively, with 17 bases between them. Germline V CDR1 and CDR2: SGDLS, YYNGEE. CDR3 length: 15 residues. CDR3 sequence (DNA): TGTGCCAGCAGCCCTCAGGGTATCCCGGGCACTGAAGCTTTCTTT. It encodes CASSPQGIPGTEAFF.

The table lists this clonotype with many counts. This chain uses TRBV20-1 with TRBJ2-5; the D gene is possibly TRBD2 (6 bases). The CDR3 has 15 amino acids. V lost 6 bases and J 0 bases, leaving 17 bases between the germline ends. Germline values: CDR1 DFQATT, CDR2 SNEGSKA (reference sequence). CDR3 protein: CSALTRGGDQETQYF. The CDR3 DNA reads TGCAGTGCCCTTACTAGAGGCGGGGACCAAGAGACCCAGTACTTC.

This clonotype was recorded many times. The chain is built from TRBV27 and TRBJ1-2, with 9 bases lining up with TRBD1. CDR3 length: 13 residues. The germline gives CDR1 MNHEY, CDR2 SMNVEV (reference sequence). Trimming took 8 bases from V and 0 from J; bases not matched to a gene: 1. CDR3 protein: CASGDRANYGYTF. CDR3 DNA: TGTGCCAGCGGGGACAGGGCTAACTATGGCTACACCTTC.

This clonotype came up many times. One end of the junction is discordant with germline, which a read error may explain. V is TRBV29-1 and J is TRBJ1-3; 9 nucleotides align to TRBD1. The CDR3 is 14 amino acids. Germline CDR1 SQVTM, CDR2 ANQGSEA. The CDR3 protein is CGVAGDRAGNTIYF. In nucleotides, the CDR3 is TGCGGCGTTGCGGGGGACAGGGCAGGAAACACCATATATTTT.